The 24 T cell receptor beta chains listed next were all sequenced from one sample in a study of T-cell reconstitution after alpha-beta-depleted transplantation in children. During its preparation, the TCRbeta library received unique molecular identifiers. TCRdb itself ran the PCR reads through MiXCR, one entry per CDR3 protein. The sample holds 200,000 to 300,000 distinct CDR3 sequences, about 26% seen once. The sequenced sample was PBMCs, obtained before TCRalphabeta/CD19-depleted stem cell transplant. The receptors come from a girl aged 2 to 10 with Fanconi anemia, due to receive a stem cell transplant.

This rearrangement joins TRBV13 to TRBJ2-3; D is possibly TRBD2 (5 bases). The CDR3 has 13 amino acids. Germline V CDR1 and CDR2: PRHDT, FYEKMQ (reference sequence). V dropped 5 bases and J dropped 6 bases, with 12 bases sitting between them. The CDR3 sequence: CASSPFGKDTQYF. DNA of the CDR3: TGTGCCAGCAGCCCTTTCGGGAAGGATACGCAGTATTTT.

This clonotype came up many times. The V call is TRBV20-1, the J call TRBJ2-5; D possibly corresponds to TRBD1 (5 bases). The CDR3 contains 12 residues. V lost 6 bases and J 3 bases, leaving 11 bases between the germline ends. Per germline, CDR1 DFQATT and CDR2 SNEGSKA (reference sequence). Written as DNA, the CDR3 is TGCAGTGCCCACGGACACGAAGAGACCCAGTACTTC. It codes for CSAHGHEETQYF.

The chain recombines TRBV20-1 with TRBJ2-7; 8 nucleotides line up with TRBD2. V lost 6 bases and J lost 4; bases outside the gene matches: 8. Germline V CDR1 and CDR2: DFQATT, SNEGSKA (reference sequence). This CDR3 comprises 13 residues. CDR3 loop: CSALQSGGYEQYF. The CDR3 DNA reads as TGCAGTGCCCTCCAAAGCGGGGGTTACGAGCAGTACTTC.

This clonotype was observed a handful of times. The V call is TRBV30, the J call TRBJ2-2, with 8 bases lining up with TRBD1. Germline-derived CDR1 and CDR2 are GTSNPN and SVGIG (reference sequence). The CDR3 extends over 14 amino acids. The V and J ends lost 1 base and 5 bases, in that order; junction bases with no gene match: 3. CDR3 sequence: CAWSGTGRTGELFF. In nucleotides, the CDR3 is TGTGCCTGGAGTGGGACAGGGAGAACCGGGGAGCTGTTTTTT.

J is TRBJ2-7 and V is TRBV2; 10 bases line up with TRBD2. V lost 7 bases to trimming and J lost 0 bases; unmatched junction nucleotides: 15. Germline CDR1 and CDR2: SNHLY and FYNNEI. The CDR3 covers 18 residues. The CDR3 loop is CASKVLQSTSGSSYEQYF. The CDR3 bases are TGTGCCAGCAAGGTCCTACAATCGACTAGCGGGTCCTCCTACGAGCAGTACTTC.

In its sample, this clonotype was seen a few times. The V and J genes are TRBV29-1 and TRBJ2-1; D is perhaps TRBD2 (6 bases). Germline lookup yields CDR1 SQVTM and CDR2 ANQGSEA. Trimming took 7 bases from V and 8 from J, leaving 21 bases between them. The CDR3 totals 14 residues. The DNA for the CDR3 is TGCAGCGCCCGGGACCTACAAGGGGACTATGAGCAGTTCTTC. The encoded protein is CSARDLQGDYEQFF.

The chain joins TRBV5-1 to TRBJ1-2; the match to TRBD1 covers 8 bases. The ends lost 0 bases at V and 6 bases at J; junction bases unmatched: 13. The germline gives CDR1 SGHRS, CDR2 YFSETQ. The CDR3 runs 17 residues. In DNA form, the CDR3 reads TGCGCCAGCAGCTTGGATTCAAGGACAGGGTCACTGAATGGCTACACCTTC. As protein: CASSLDSRTGSLNGYTF.

This clonotype has just a few counts. The CDR3 DNA reads as TGTGCCAGCAGTTACTCAAGTGGACTAGCGGGAGCGGGGTCCGGGGAGCTGTTTTTT. Protein sequence: CASSYSSGLAGAGSGELFF. The J gene is TRBJ2-2, the V gene TRBV6-2 or TRBV6-3, with 13 bases matching TRBD2. CDR3 size: 19 residues. CDR1 is MNHEY and CDR2 is SVGEGT in the germline V gene. Unmatched junction bases numbered 10, after V lost 0 bases and J lost 6 bases.

This clonotype was seen ten or more times. The rearrangement links TRBV12-3 or TRBV12-4 to TRBJ2-2, with TRBD1 matching 8 bases. J lost 0 bases, V lost 3 bases, and 6 bases had no gene match. CDR3 size: 17 residues. The CDR3 sequence is CASSFGGTGANTGELFF. The CDR3, as DNA: TGTGCCAGCAGTTTCGGCGGGACAGGCGCGAACACCGGGGAGCTGTTTTTT.

This clonotype was observed many times. The V and J genes are TRBV12-3 or TRBV12-4 and TRBJ2-7; 9 nucleotides agree with TRBD2. With V trimmed by 3 bases and J by 2 bases, 11 bases remained unmatched. CDR3 length: 17 amino acids. CDR3 in DNA: TGTGCCAGCAGTTTTGGCGCGGGCTCTAGCGGGACCTACGAGCAGTACTTC. Its translation is CASSFGAGSSGTYEQYF.

This clonotype showed up many times. The V gene is TRBV25-1, the J gene TRBJ2-7; a possible D gene is TRBD2 (6 bases). Trimming pared 1 base from V and 3 bases from J, leaving 7 bases between. There are 13 residues in the CDR3. CDR1 is MGHDK, CDR2 SYGVNS, per germline. The CDR3 nucleotides read TGTGCCAGCAGTGAATGGCGGGACTACGAGCAGTACTTC. This encodes CASSEWRDYEQYF.

This clonotype was counted a few times. The rearrangement joins TRBV20-1 to TRBJ2-3, with a weak D call TRBD2 (6 bases). This CDR3 contains 14 residues. The germline V and J ends were trimmed by 5 bases and 2 bases, with 14 bases remaining between them. CDR1 DFQATT and CDR2 SNEGSKA come from the germline V gene (reference sequence). In DNA form, the CDR3 reads TGCAGTGCTGAAACTAGCCAGGTCACAGATACGCAGTATTTT. The encoded protein is CSAETSQVTDTQYF.

This chain links TRBV15 with TRBJ1-2; the match to TRBD1 covers 7 bases. This CDR3 is 13 amino acids long. V gave up 6 bases and J gave up 5 bases; unmatched junction bases: 6. Germline V gene lookup returns CDR1 LNHNV and CDR2 YYDKDF (reference sequence). CDR3 loop: CATSRGQHYGYTF. Written as DNA, the CDR3 is TGTGCCACCAGTCGGGGACAGCATTATGGCTACACCTTC.

At least ten counts were recorded for this clonotype. The chain has TRBV7-9 and TRBJ2-1; 8 bases agree with TRBD2. Germline V gene lookup returns CDR1 SEHNR and CDR2 FQNEAQ (reference sequence). There are 12 residues in the CDR3. J lost 10 bases, V lost 5 bases, and 4 bases had no gene match. Here the CDR3 reads CASSLSGAEQFF. The CDR3 region has the DNA TGTGCCAGCAGCCTTAGCGGGGCAGAGCAGTTCTTC. The whole variable domain, remainder taken from reference TRBV7-9 and TRBJ2-1, is DTGVSQNPRHKITKRGQNVTFRCDPISEHNRLYWYRQTLGQGPEFLTYFQNEAQLEKSRLLSDRFSAERPKGSFSTLEIQRTEQGDSAMYLCASSLSGAEQFFGPGTRLTVL.

V gene TRBV9 combines with J gene TRBJ2-7, with TRBD2 identical over 9 bases. CDR1 is SGDLS and CDR2 is YYNGEE in the germline V gene. The CDR3 covers 16 residues. Trimming at V came to 0 bases and at J to 3 bases, leaving 7 bases not matched to a gene. The DNA of the CDR3 is TGTGCCAGCAGCGTAGCTCAAGCGGGAGGCCTCTACGAGCAGTACTTC. As protein: CASSVAQAGGLYEQYF.

The genes are TRBV20-1 and TRBJ2-1; D is perhaps TRBD2 (6 bases). Trimming took off 0 bases at V and 3 bases at J, with 12 bases between the two ends. The CDR3 covers 15 residues. CDR1 is DFQATT, CDR2 SNEGSKA, per germline (reference sequence). The CDR3 DNA sequence: TGCAGTGCTAGAGATTTGGCTAGCGACTACAATGAGCAGTTCTTC. Protein sequence: CSARDLASDYNEQFF.

The count of this clonotype is one. The gene calls are TRBV12-3 or TRBV12-4 and TRBJ2-1; 12 nucleotides match TRBD2. V lost 5 bases and J lost 3; bases outside the gene matches: 5. The CDR3 is 16 amino acids. The CDR3 region is CASSTRLAGVYNEQFF. In DNA form, the CDR3 reads TGTGCCAGCAGTACTCGACTAGCGGGGGTCTACAATGAGCAGTTCTTC.

The V call is TRBV7-6, the J call TRBJ2-1; 9 nucleotides align to TRBD2. The germline gives CDR1 SGHVS, CDR2 FNYEAQ. V was pared by 3 bases and J by 6 bases, with 15 bases of the junction left unmatched. CDR3 length: 18 residues. CDR3 loop: CASSFLKLAGSHGNEQFF. CDR3 coding DNA: TGTGCCAGCAGCTTCCTTAAGCTAGCGGGATCCCATGGCAATGAGCAGTTCTTC.

This sequence joins TRBV6-1 and TRBJ2-7; 7 bases fit TRBD2. Germline CDR1 reads MNHNS; CDR2 reads SASEGT. The CDR3 spans 15 residues. V was clipped by 2 bases and J by 7 bases; unmatched bases: 11. CDR3 protein: CASSEYGSGDWEQYF. DNA for the CDR3: TGTGCCAGCAGTGAATATGGCAGCGGGGACTGGGAGCAGTACTTC.

This clonotype was counted between two and nine times. This chain connects TRBV3-1 to TRBJ2-5, with D tentatively TRBD1 or TRBD2 (6 bases each). Trimming left V 3 bases short and J 5 bases short, with 16 bases between. The CDR3 extends over 15 amino acids. The germline V gene encodes CDR1 LGHDT and CDR2 YNNKEL (reference sequence). The CDR3: CASSHARGRLETQYF. CDR3 sequence (DNA): TGTGCCAGCAGCCACGCCCGGGGGCGCCTGGAGACCCAGTACTTC.

This clonotype was observed many times. The V gene is TRBV20-1, the J gene TRBJ1-5; D perhaps matches TRBD1 (6 bases). In germline, CDR1 is DFQATT, CDR2 SNEGSKA (reference sequence). CDR3 length: 14 amino acids. Trimming stripped 5 bases from V and 5 bases from J, with 16 bases between. CDR3 coding DNA: TGCAGTGCTGTAAAAGGGGGTACATATCAGCCCCAGCATTTT. This codes for CSAVKGGTYQPQHF.

This clonotype has only a few counts. The gene calls are TRBV7-2 and TRBJ2-7; D remains unclear. The ends were cut back, 5 bases at V and 0 bases at J, with 8 bases in the middle. This CDR3 is built from 13 residues. Per germline, CDR1 SGHTA and CDR2 FQGNSA. CDR3 sequence reads: CASSPGPSYEQYF. The CDR3 bases are TGTGCCAGCAGCCCCGGACCCTCCTACGAGCAGTACTTC.

This clonotype has ten or more counts. The J gene is TRBJ1-2, the V gene TRBV20-1; 7 bases match TRBD1. V trimming: 2 bases; J trimming: 4 bases; junction bases outside the gene matches: 13. CDR1 is DFQATT and CDR2 is SNEGSKA in the germline V gene (reference sequence). There are 16 residues in the CDR3. The CDR3 DNA reads TGCAGTGCTAGACCGGACAGGTTCATAGATCGCTATGGCTACACCTTC. Translating gives CSARPDRFIDRYGYTF.

This clonotype was counted between two and nine times. The chain's CDR3 is CSATSGRGYGYTF. The CDR3 nucleotides read TGCAGTGCAACCTCTGGGAGGGGCTATGGCTACACCTTC. The chain employs TRBV20-1 and TRBJ1-2; a possible D gene is TRBD1 (5 bases). This CDR3 spans 13 amino acids. Germline CDR1 and CDR2: DFQATT and SNEGSKA (reference sequence). V was pared by 6 bases and J by 4 bases, with 15 bases between.